One and the same sample provided the 28 T cell receptor beta chains below, sequenced in a study of T cell responses to AZD1222 COVID-19 vaccine. Sequencing was performed with immunoSEQ multiplex PCR; in TCRdb, only in-frame clones are kept and a portion is missing. The sample comprises some 66,000 clones, about 90% of which are singletons, and 17% rests with the top ten. The sample in question was peripheral blood, obtained on day 0 of AZD1222 vaccination. Source of these receptors: an adult in good health.

This clone is a singleton in its sample. The genes are TRBV6-5 and TRBJ1-1; a weak D match, TRBD1 (6 bases). This CDR3 is 12 amino acids long. Trimming shortened V by 6 bases and J by 4 bases, and 9 bases separated the two germline ends. Germline V gene sequence: CDR1 MNHEY, CDR2 SVGAGI. The DNA of the CDR3 is TGTGCCAGCAGAGGACAGACCACTGAAGCTTTCTTT. The encoded protein is CASRGQTTEAFF.

The gene calls are TRBV24-1 and TRBJ1-5; unclear D gene. This CDR3 is built from 13 residues. Per germline, CDR1 KGHDR and CDR2 SFDVKD. Trimming stripped 5 bases from V and 0 bases from J, with 4 bases between. CDR3 residues: CATSVNSNQPQHF. In DNA form, the CDR3 reads TGTGCCACCAGTGTGAATAGCAATCAGCCCCAGCATTTT.

The chain has TRBV9 and TRBJ2-3; 11 bases are a match to TRBD2. After removal of 0 bases from V and 7 bases from J, the junction contained 4 bases not matched to a gene. The germline V gene has CDR1 SGDLS and CDR2 YYNGEE. CDR3 length: 15 residues. The CDR3 spells CASSVGTSGSYTQYF. The DNA of the CDR3 is TGTGCCAGCAGCGTAGGCACTAGCGGGAGTTATACGCAGTATTTT.

This clone was counted once. The chain couples TRBV27 to TRBJ2-6; D is unclear. CDR3 length equals 12 residues. Trimming removed 6 bases from V and 2 bases from J, with 2 bases in between. Germline V gene data show CDR1 as MNHEY and CDR2 as SMNVEV (reference sequence). CDR3 sequence (DNA): TGTGCCAGCAGCGCTGGGGCCAACGTCCTGACTTTC. Amino acids: CASSAGANVLTF.

V is TRBV11-3 and J is TRBJ2-2; D is undetermined. V lost 4 bases to trimming and J lost 3 bases, with 9 bases between them. The CDR3 spans 14 residues. CDR1 is SGHNT and CDR2 is YENEEA in the germline V gene. As DNA, the CDR3 is TGTGCCAGCAGCTCTACCCCCCACACCGGGGAGCTGTTTTTT. This translates into CASSSTPHTGELFF.

The rearrangement uses TRBV10-1 and TRBJ2-7; tentative D call: TRBD2 (5 bases). Germline values: CDR1 WNHNN, CDR2 SYGVQD (reference sequence). V was clipped by 2 bases and J by 3 bases, with 8 bases between them. The CDR3 runs 13 residues. Here the CDR3 DNA reads TGCGCCAGCAGTGAGAACGGGAACTACGAGCAGTACTTC. Its protein product is CASSENGNYEQYF.

The gene calls are TRBV13 and TRBJ1-6; D perhaps matches TRBD1 (6 bases). This CDR3 has 13 amino acids. Germline V CDR1 and CDR2: PRHDT, FYEKMQ (reference sequence). V lost 5 bases and J lost 8, with 10 bases in between. In nucleotides, the CDR3 is TGTGCCAGCAGCACCAGGGGAGATTCACCCCTCCACTTT. Protein: CASSTRGDSPLHF.

The chain employs TRBV11-3 and TRBJ1-5; no firm D call. V was shortened by 0 bases and J by 8 bases, with 14 bases between the two germline ends. CDR1 SGHNT and CDR2 YENEEA come from the germline V gene. The CDR3 totals 15 residues. Here the CDR3 reads CASSLDSSGTEPQHF. CDR3 sequence (DNA): TGTGCCAGCAGCTTAGATTCATCGGGTACGGAGCCCCAGCATTTT.

The chain recombines TRBV7-3 with TRBJ2-6; the match to TRBD2 covers 7 bases. The CDR3 runs 13 residues. Unmatched junction bases numbered 1, after V lost 11 bases and J lost 0 bases. Germline lookup yields CDR1 SGHTA and CDR2 FQGTGA. This CDR3 reads CASGGSGANVLTF. The CDR3 bases are TGTGCCTCGGGGGGCTCTGGGGCCAACGTCCTGACTTTC. The whole variable domain, remainder taken from reference TRBV7-3 and TRBJ2-6, is GAGVSQTPSNKVTEKGKYVELRCDPISGHTALYWYRQSLGQGPEFLIYFQGTGAADDSGLPNDRFFAVRPEGSVSTLKIQRTERGDSAVYLCASGGSGANVLTFGAGSRLTVL.

The chain couples TRBV19 to TRBJ1-2; D call uncertain. Germline V gives CDR1 LNHDA, CDR2 SQIVND (reference sequence). Trimming shortened V by 2 bases and J by 5 bases, and 6 bases separated the two germline ends. The CDR3 sequence is 12 residues long. The CDR3 reads CASSIQWYGYTF. CDR3 DNA sequence: TGTGCCAGTAGTATACAGTGGTATGGCTACACCTTC.

This clone turned up a few times. Within the sample, other DNA sequences also encode this same CDR3. This chain links TRBV12-3 or TRBV12-4 with TRBJ2-5, with D hard to call. The CDR3 has 11 residues. V was trimmed by 6 bases and J by 2 bases, leaving 4 bases between them. Here the CDR3 reads CASSLQETQYF. CDR3 bases: TGTGCCAGCAGCCTACAAGAGACCCAGTACTTC.

This clone has only one observation. V and J are TRBV6-5 and TRBJ1-3, with D tentatively TRBD1 (5 bases). The V and J ends lost 7 bases and 3 bases respectively, with 13 bases between them. Germline V gene data show CDR1 as MNHEY and CDR2 as SVGAGI. The CDR3 length is 14 residues. DNA of the CDR3: TGTGCCAGCAAGGGGAGGATCAGTGGAAACACCATATATTTT. It is translated as CASKGRISGNTIYF.

For the CDR3, the DNA is TGTGCCAGCAGCTCCGCGACCGGGACAGGGTACTATGGCTACACCTTC. Translation: CASSSATGTGYYGYTF. The V gene is TRBV7-8, the J gene TRBJ1-2; 9 nucleotides match TRBD1. CDR3 length equals 16 residues. Germline V lookup: CDR1 SGHVS, CDR2 FQNEAQ. V trimming: 4 bases; J trimming: 3 bases; junction bases outside the gene matches: 9.

This clone appeared once. The chain employs TRBV6-1 and TRBJ1-5; the D is unclear. The V gene lost 2 bases and the J gene lost 0 bases, with 8 bases spanning the gap. The germline CDR1 and CDR2 sequences are MNHNS and SASEGT. The CDR3 spans 15 residues. For the CDR3, the DNA is TGTGCCAGCAGTGAAAGGCGGTATAGCAATCAGCCCCAGCATTTT. Translation gives CASSERRYSNQPQHF.

The chain carries TRBV6-4 and TRBJ2-2; 8 nucleotides line up with TRBD1. Germline lookup yields CDR1 MRHNA and CDR2 SNTAGT. Trimming took 7 bases from V and 0 from J; bases not matched to a gene: 4. CDR3 length: 15 residues. CDR3 coding DNA: TGTGCCAGCAAAGAACAGGGGGCGAACACCGGGGAGCTGTTTTTT. It codes for CASKEQGANTGELFF.

The rearrangement uses TRBV7-6 and TRBJ2-3; 12 bases align to TRBD2. The CDR3 is 15 residues long. V lost 5 bases, J lost 5 bases, and 5 bases stayed unmatched. The germline gives CDR1 SGHVS, CDR2 FNYEAQ. CDR3 residues: CASSPSGGDGDTQYF. The CDR3 region has the DNA TGTGCCAGCAGCCCTAGCGGGGGGGATGGAGATACGCAGTATTTT. The entire variable domain, with the rest obtained from reference TRBV7-6 and TRBJ2-3, is as follows: GAGVSQSPRYKVTKRGQDVALRCDPISGHVSLYWYRQALGQGPEFLTYFNYEAQQDKSGLPNDRFSAERPEGSISTLTIQRTEQRDSAMYRCASSPSGGDGDTQYFGPGTRLTVL.

This clone has just a few counts. J is TRBJ2-7 and V is TRBV2; D is ambiguous. Trimming cost V 0 bases and J 4 bases, with 7 bases left between them. This CDR3 has 13 amino acids. The V gene's germline CDR1 is SNHLY and CDR2 FYNNEI. The CDR3 region is CASSEAAVYEQYF. CDR3 in DNA: TGTGCCAGCAGTGAAGCAGCTGTATACGAGCAGTACTTC.

This clone occurred once. The chain carries TRBV6-1 and TRBJ2-2; unclear D gene. The germline gives CDR1 MNHNS, CDR2 SASEGT. The V end lost 6 bases, the J end lost 6 bases, and 26 bases lay between the germline ends. This CDR3 has 18 residues. CDR3 in DNA: TGTGCCAGCAGCGAACACTCGTTAGGATTCCCAGGAGCCGGGGAGCTGTTTTTT. Protein: CASSEHSLGFPGAGELFF.

This chain links TRBV5-1 with TRBJ2-2; D is unclear. Trimming left V 0 bases short and J 0 bases short, with 3 bases between. CDR1 SGHRS and CDR2 YFSETQ come from the germline V gene. This CDR3 has 14 residues. The CDR3 loop reads CASSLDPNTGELFF. The CDR3 DNA sequence: TGCGCCAGCAGCTTGGATCCGAACACCGGGGAGCTGTTTTTT.

The rearrangement uses TRBV11-2 and TRBJ2-1; the D gene is possibly TRBD2 (6 bases). Trimming removed 1 base from V and 1 base from J, with 17 bases in between. Germline CDR1 and CDR2: SGHAT and FQNNGV. CDR3 size: 18 residues. CDR3 sequence reads: CASSLGPLSLASYNEQFF. Here the CDR3 DNA reads TGTGCCAGCAGCTTAGGTCCGTTGAGTCTAGCGTCCTACAATGAGCAGTTCTTC.

The chain carries TRBV21-1 and TRBJ2-7; no check of the table's D call, TRBD2, against the DNA was made. TRBV21-1 is recorded as a pseudogene. The CDR3 spans 13 residues. The CDR3 loop is CARPPRGHYEQYF. The CDR3 DNA is TGTGCCAGGCCACCACGGGGTCACTACGAGCAGTACTTC.

The CDR3 sequence: CASSYSQGDEKLFF. The CDR3 DNA reads TGTGCCAGCAGTTACTCACAGGGGGATGAAAAACTGTTTTTT. This chain uses TRBV6-5 with TRBJ1-4; 8 bases map to TRBD1. The length of the CDR3 is 14 residues. In germline, CDR1 is MNHEY, CDR2 SVGAGI. J was trimmed by 6 bases and V by 0 bases; bases with no gene match: 0.

The chain is built from TRBV25-1 and TRBJ1-4, with D unresolved. CDR3 size: 14 residues. V lost 9 bases to trimming and J lost 3 bases, with 14 bases between them. Germline assignment: CDR1 MGHDK and CDR2 SYGVNS. This chain's CDR3 is CAREIRGANEKLFF. CDR3 coding DNA: TGTGCCAGGGAGATTCGGGGTGCTAATGAAAAACTGTTTTTT.

The J gene is TRBJ2-4, the V gene TRBV12-5; D gene ambiguous. V gave up 0 bases and J gave up 3 bases, with 6 bases separating them. The CDR3 totals 14 residues. In germline, CDR1 is LGHNT, CDR2 FRNRAP. The CDR3 coding sequence is TGTGCTAGTGGTTTGGTACAACGCAAAAACATTCAGTACTTC. Its translation is CASGLVQRKNIQYF. The full variable domain, with the rest looked up from reference TRBV12-5 and TRBJ2-4, is DARVTQTPRHKVTEMGQEVTMRCQPILGHNTVFWYRQTMMQGLELLAYFRNRAPLDDSGMPKDRFSAEMPDATLATLKIQPSEPRDSAVYFCASGLVQRKNIQYFGAGTRLSVL.

The J gene is TRBJ1-2, the V gene TRBV27; perhaps TRBD1 as D (5 bases). Germline values: CDR1 MNHEY, CDR2 SMNVEV (reference sequence). Trimming took off 2 bases at V and 4 bases at J, with 17 bases between the two ends. The CDR3 is 16 amino acids. The CDR3 bases are TGTGCCAGCAGTTTAAGCCGACAGCACCCCCGCTATGGCTACACCTTC. It translates to CASSLSRQHPRYGYTF.

V gene TRBV4-2 combines with J gene TRBJ2-7; 10 bases map to TRBD1. The ends lost 1 base at V and 4 bases at J; junction bases unmatched: 13. This CDR3 spans 18 amino acids. The V gene's germline CDR1 is LGHNA and CDR2 YNFKEQ. Written as DNA, the CDR3 is TGTGCCAGCAGCCAAGCTCGGGGCCACCGGGACAGGGGTTACGAGCAGTACTTC. Residues: CASSQARGHRDRGYEQYF.

The chain combines TRBV19 with TRBJ2-7; D possibly corresponds to TRBD1 (6 bases). Trimming removed 1 base from V and 3 bases from J, with 13 bases in between. The germline CDR1 and CDR2 sequences are LNHDA and SQIVND (reference sequence). The CDR3 is 15 amino acids. The CDR3 bases are TGTGCCAGTAGTATAGGGATTGGGGGCCTCTACGAGCAGTACTTC. Its translation is CASSIGIGGLYEQYF.

The rearrangement links TRBV6-5 to TRBJ1-5; D might be TRBD1 (5 bases). Germline V gene data show CDR1 as MNHEY and CDR2 as SVGAGI. With 6 bases removed from V and 2 bases from J, the gap between germline ends came to 14 bases. The CDR3 runs 15 residues. The CDR3 coding sequence is TGTGCCAGCAGCCTCAGGCAAGGGGGCAATCAGCCCCAGCATTTT. This translates into CASSLRQGGNQPQHF.